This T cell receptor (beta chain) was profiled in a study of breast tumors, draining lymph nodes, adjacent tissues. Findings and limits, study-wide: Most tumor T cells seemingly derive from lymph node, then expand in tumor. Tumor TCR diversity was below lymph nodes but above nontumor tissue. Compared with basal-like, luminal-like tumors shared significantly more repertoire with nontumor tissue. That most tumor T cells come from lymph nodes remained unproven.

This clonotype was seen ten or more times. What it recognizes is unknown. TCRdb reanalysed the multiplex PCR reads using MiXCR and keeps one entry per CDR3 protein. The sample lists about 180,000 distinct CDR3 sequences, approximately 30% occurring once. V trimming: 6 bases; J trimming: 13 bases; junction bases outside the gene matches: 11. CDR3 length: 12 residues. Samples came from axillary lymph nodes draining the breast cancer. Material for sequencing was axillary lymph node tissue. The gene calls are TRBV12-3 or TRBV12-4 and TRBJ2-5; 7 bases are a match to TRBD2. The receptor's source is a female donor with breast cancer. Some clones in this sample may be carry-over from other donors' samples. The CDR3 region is CASSTTSQASYF. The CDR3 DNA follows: TGTGCCAGCAGCACGACTAGCCAGGCTTCGTACTTC.